This T cell receptor (beta chain) was sequenced in a study of OX40 agonist ivuxolimab in advanced cancers. Study-wide findings and caveats: Relative to CD4+, CD8+ T cells held more expanded clones on average. The specificity for antigen of the expanded peripheral T cells was not determined. In the 0.1 to 3.0 mg/kg range, CD4+ and CD8+ blood T cells had expanded clonally by week 6.

V was shortened by 11 bases and J by 0 bases, with 7 bases between the two germline ends. The CDR3 consists of 11 residues. Germline loops: CDR1 MNHNS, CDR2 SASEGT. Libraries were prepared by immunoSEQ multiplex PCR; TCRdb keeps only in-frame clonotypes and omits some of them. This table has 55,000 to 75,000 clones, around 84% appearing once. About this clone: Its cognate antigen is unknown.

V usage is TRBV6-1 and J usage is TRBJ1-2; no firm D call. The sequence was collected from an adult with an advanced solid tumor such as melanoma, head and neck, liver or kidney cancer. This sample comprised CD4+ or CD8+ T cells sorted from blood, obtained in a trial of the OX40 agonist ivuxolimab. The CDR3 loop reads CAGYSNYGYTF. CDR3 DNA: TGTGCCGGCTATTCTAACTATGGCTACACCTTC.